These T cell receptor beta chains were read from a single sample in a study of beta chain features in type 1 diabetes. Produced via immunoSEQ multiplex PCR; TCRdb's table is partial and in-frame only. The top ten clones hold about 0.02% of a sample with over 700,000 clones, roughly a sixth of them seen once. Material: naive CD4+ T cells from blood. These receptors all stem from a woman between 18 and 29 years old in good health. The CDR3 runs from the conserved cysteine through the conserved F or W. The D gene is left open where the match is weak. Part of the rows lack a size; the others show once, few, many or a class for expanded clones.

D gene | J gene | V gene | clone size | CDR3 length | CDR3 protein | CDR3 DNA
TRBD2 | TRBJ2-1 | TRBV7-2 | . | 14 | CASSLDPGLGEQFF | TGTGCCAGCAGCTTAGACCCGGGACTAGGAGAGCAGTTCTTC
. | TRBJ1-2 | TRBV27 | . | 15 | CASSPRPGFPYGYTF | TGTGCCAGCAGTCCTCGTCCCGGATTCCCCTATGGCTACACCTTC
TRBD2 | TRBJ2-7 | TRBV10-2 | . | 15 | CASIETSGLSYEQYF | TGCGCCAGCATCGAAACTAGCGGCCTCTCCTACGAGCAGTACTTC
. | TRBJ1-2 | TRBV6-5 | . | 14 | CASSYSGPNYGYTF | TGTGCCAGCAGTTACTCAGGTCCTAACTATGGCTACACCTTC
. | TRBJ2-1 | TRBV18 | few | 14 | CASSPPSSSMEQFF | TGTGCCAGCTCACCTCCCTCCTCTAGCATGGAGCAGTTCTTC
. | TRBJ2-7 | TRBV4-1 | . | 14 | CASSQGFREYEQYF | TGCGCCAGCAGCCAAGGATTCAGGGAATACGAGCAGTACTTC
. | TRBJ2-7 | TRBV25-1 | few | 14 | CASSEFVYGGEQYF | TGTGCCAGCAGTGAATTCGTATATGGTGGAGAGCAGTACTTC
. | TRBJ1-5 | TRBV7-2 | . | 14 | CASSFIGSGQPQHF | TGTGCCAGCAGCTTCATAGGGTCCGGTCAGCCCCAGCATTTT
. | TRBJ2-1 | TRBV5-1 | few | 12 | CASRWSNNEQFF | TGCGCCAGCAGGTGGTCAAACAATGAGCAGTTCTTC
. | TRBJ2-7 | TRBV5-8 | . | 13 | CASSSGSPYEQYF | TGTGCCAGCAGCTCAGGGTCTCCCTACGAGCAGTACTTC
TRBD2 | TRBJ2-1 | TRBV10-3 | few | 17 | CAISDPYETSGNNEQFF | TGTGCCATCAGTGACCCGTACGAGACTAGCGGAAACAATGAGCAGTTCTTC
TRBD2 | TRBJ2-5 | TRBV29-1 | . | 14 | CSVSGRAYRETQYF | TGCAGCGTCAGCGGGAGGGCCTATCGAGAGACCCAGTACTTC
TRBD1 | TRBJ2-7 | TRBV15 | . | 14 | CATSRDRATPEQYF | TGTGCCACCAGCCGCGACAGGGCGACTCCGGAGCAGTACTTC
TRBD2 | TRBJ2-1 | TRBV9 | few | 16 | CASSVAGLAGAVEQFF | TGTGCCAGCAGCGTAGCGGGACTAGCGGGAGCGGTTGAGCAGTTCTTC
. | TRBJ1-1 | TRBV5-4 | . | 16 | CASSHDVRLGNTEAFF | TGTGCCAGCAGCCACGACGTAAGGTTAGGGAACACTGAAGCTTTCTTT
. | TRBJ1-5 | TRBV6-6 | . | 13 | CASSWGGNQPQHF | TGTGCCAGCAGTTGGGGGGGTAATCAGCCCCAGCATTTT
. | TRBJ1-2 | TRBV27 | few | 14 | CASSRLRGNYGYTF | TGTGCCAGCAGTCGACTCAGGGGCAACTATGGCTACACCTTC
. | TRBJ2-1 | TRBV6-6 | . | 12 | CASSLPMGEQFF | TGTGCCAGCAGTCTCCCCATGGGTGAGCAGTTCTTC
. | TRBJ2-5 | TRBV29-1 | . | 13 | CSVAGHIQETQYF | TGCAGCGTTGCGGGACATATCCAAGAGACCCAGTACTTC
TRBD1 | TRBJ2-2 | TRBV9 | . | 15 | CASSATGGGTGELFF | TGTGCCAGCAGCGCGACAGGGGGCGGCACCGGGGAGCTGTTTTTT
. | TRBJ2-3 | TRBV7-9 | few | 13 | CASSRSGADTQYF | TGTGCCAGCAGCCGATCCGGGGCAGATACGCAGTATTTT
TRBD1 | TRBJ1-3 | TRBV28 | few | 15 | CASSPPGGAGNTIYF | TGTGCCAGCAGTCCACCAGGGGGCGCCGGAAACACCATATATTTT
. | TRBJ2-3 | TRBV7-9 | few | 13 | CASSERTGDTQYF | TGTGCCAGCAGCGAGCGGACGGGAGATACGCAGTATTTT
. | TRBJ2-1 | TRBV28 | . | 16 | CASSSPPGRLYNEQFF | TGTGCCAGCAGTAGCCCCCCGGGGAGGTTATACAATGAGCAGTTCTTC
TRBD1 | TRBJ2-7 | TRBV28 | . | 15 | CASSPHYRGNYEQYF | TGTGCCAGCAGCCCGCATTACAGGGGAAACTACGAGCAGTACTTC
TRBD2 | TRBJ2-3 | TRBV5-1 | . | 18 | CASSYQISAGTYTDTQYF | TGCGCCAGCAGCTACCAAATCTCAGCGGGGACCTACACAGATACGCAGTATTTT
. | TRBJ2-1 | TRBV4-3 | few | 17 | CASSQVAILRSYNEQFF | TGCGCCAGCAGCCAAGTGGCCATCTTAAGGTCCTACAATGAGCAGTTCTTC
. | TRBJ2-7 | TRBV18 | few | 14 | CASSPRGSSYEQYF | TGTGCCAGCTCACCACGGGGGAGTTCCTACGAGCAGTACTTC
. | TRBJ2-3 | TRBV2 | . | 12 | CASSEVLDTQYF | TGTGCCAGCAGTGAAGTGCTCGATACGCAGTATTTT
TRBD2 | TRBJ2-2 | TRBV19 | . | 15 | CASTRTSLNTGELFF | TGTGCCAGTACCCGGACTAGCCTGAACACCGGGGAGCTGTTTTTT
TRBD2 | TRBJ2-3 | TRBV5-1 | . | 17 | CASSRTSGRDLTDTQYF | TGCGCCAGCAGCCGGACTAGCGGGAGGGACCTAACAGATACGCAGTATTTT
TRBD1 | TRBJ2-5 | TRBV6-6 | . | 14 | CASSPRQGRETQYF | TGTGCCAGCAGTCCCCGACAGGGACGAGAGACCCAGTACTTC
. | TRBJ2-7 | TRBV5-1 | few | 10 | CASSPSEQYF | TGCGCCAGCAGTCCTTCCGAGCAGTACTTC
. | TRBJ2-3 | TRBV29-1 | . | 12 | CSVIISTDTQYF | TGCAGCGTTATTATAAGCACAGATACGCAGTATTTT
. | TRBJ1-5 | TRBV5-6 | . | 13 | CASSLWRNQPQHF | TGTGCCAGCAGCTTGTGGAGGAATCAGCCCCAGCATTTT